This is a list of T cell receptor beta chains from one sample in a study of blood T cells in healthy people across ages. TCRdb re-called the 5' RACE reads through MiXCR, storing one row per CDR3 protein. The sample holds more than 800,000 distinct CDR3 sequences, under 55% seen once. The specimen sequenced was blood. The receptors here all came from a woman in her fifties or sixties in good health. Each CDR3 is given with its conserved first and last residue. A D gene is named only where the DNA matches it firmly. The listing skips clone size in some rows; elsewhere it reads once, few, many or a size class.

- TRBD1 TRBJ1-2 TRBV27 TGTGCCAGCAGTTTGGGACAGGGTACCCATGGCTACACCTTC CASSLGQGTHGYTF
few TRBD1 TRBJ2-1 TRBV28 TGTGCCAGCAGTTTGCTCTCGGGACAGGGTTCCTACAATGAGCAGTTCTTC CASSLLSGQGSYNEQFF
few - TRBJ2-5 TRBV6-6 TGTGCCAGCAGTTCTACCCGAGGAGAGACCCAGTACTTC CASSSTRGETQYF
- - TRBJ2-3 TRBV6-1 TGTGCCAGCAGTGAAGCCGTACTAGGGACAGATACGCAGTATTTT CASSEAVLGTDTQYF
once TRBD1 TRBJ1-5 TRBV9 TGTGCCAGCAGCATGGGACAGGGAAGCAATCAGCCCCAGCATTTT CASSMGQGSNQPQHF
- - TRBJ1-1 TRBV20-1 TGCAGTGCTAGCCTTCTAAAGGGGGTGAAGAACACTGAAGCTTTCTTT CSASLLKGVKNTEAFF
- - TRBJ1-2 TRBV6-1 TGTGCCAGCAGTGAAGGGGGAGGCCCCTATGGCTACACCTTC CASSEGGGPYGYTF
many - TRBJ1-2 TRBV12-3/TRBV12-4 TGTGCCAGCAGCTTCGGGATTGACTCGGGTGGCTACACCTTC CASSFGIDSGGYTF
once - TRBJ1-6 TRBV13 TGTGCCAGCAGGGCTCGTCAATCACCCCTCCACTTT CASRARQSPLHF
- - TRBJ1-2 TRBV20-1 TGCAGTGCTAGCCCCATAACAGGGCCTGGCTACACCTTC CSASPITGPGYTF
- - TRBJ1-2 TRBV28 TGTGCCAGCAGTTTCCCGGACAACCTCTATGGCTACACCTTC CASSFPDNLYGYTF
- TRBD2 TRBJ2-7 TRBV12-3/TRBV12-4 TGTGCCAGCAGTTTAGCGGCTTCGGGGGGCGAGCAGTACTTC CASSLAASGGEQYF
few - TRBJ1-4 TRBV29-1 TGCAGCGTAAACGGGGGGGAAAAACTGTTTTTT CSVNGGEKLFF
- TRBD2 TRBJ2-2 TRBV6-5 TGTGCCAGCAGTACAGGACTAGCGGGGACCGGGGAGCTGTTTTTT CASSTGLAGTGELFF
- - TRBJ1-5 TRBV6-5 TGTGCCAGCAGTTATACAGGGATCCGTGGTCAGCCCCAGCATTTT CASSYTGIRGQPQHF
- - TRBJ2-7 TRBV2 TGTGCCAGCAGAGGACTATCCGCAAGCTACAATGAGCAGTACTTC CASRGLSASYNEQYF
- - TRBJ1-4 TRBV14 TGTGCCAGCAGCCAAGATTTGCCAACTAATGAAAAACTGTTTTTT CASSQDLPTNEKLFF
- - TRBJ2-7 TRBV7-2 TGTGCCAGCAGCACCCCAGGGGTCTCCTACGAGCAGTACTTC CASSTPGVSYEQYF
many TRBD2 TRBJ2-1 TRBV12-3/TRBV12-4 TGTGCCAGCAGTTTTTCCCTAGCGGCCAACAATGAGCAGTTCTTC CASSFSLAANNEQFF
many TRBD2 TRBJ2-1 TRBV7-9 TGTGCCAGCAGCTCCGGGACTAGCGCATACAATGAGCAGTTCTTC CASSSGTSAYNEQFF
- TRBD2 TRBJ2-5 TRBV20-1 TGCAGTGCTATTTTGGGCTGGGGGGGAGAAGAGACCCAGTACTTC CSAILGWGGEETQYF
- - TRBJ2-1 TRBV14 TGTGCCAGCAGCCCCCGAGCGGTGAATGAGCAGTTCTTC CASSPRAVNEQFF
few - TRBJ2-1 TRBV2 TGTGCCAGCAGCGATCTGGTGGGAGGTTGGTTCTTC CASSDLVGGWFF
few - TRBJ1-4 TRBV2 TGTGCCAGCAGTAACAGGGAGAAAGGGGAAAAACTGTTTTTT CASSNREKGEKLFF
few TRBD1 TRBJ1-2 TRBV5-1 TGCGCCAGCAGCTTGGTGGGACAGGGTTCTGGCTACACCTTC CASSLVGQGSGYTF
- TRBD1 TRBJ2-7 TRBV10-3 TGTGCCATTACCGGGACAGTTAGTTCTGTGCAGTACTTC CAITGTVSSVQYF
few - TRBJ2-4 TRBV3-1 TGTGCCAGCAGCCAAGAGTTTTACGCTGGGGAGCAGTACTTC CASSQEFYAGEQYF
- TRBD2 TRBJ2-3 TRBV20-1 TGCAGTGCTAGACGGACTAGCGGGAACCCTATCGCGCAGTATTTT CSARRTSGNPIAQYF
once - TRBJ2-7 TRBV30 TGTGCCTGGAGTAGAAAACGGTGGGAAGGAGCCTACGAGCAGTACTTC CAWSRKRWEGAYEQYF
- - TRBJ2-2 TRBV29-1 TGCAGCGTTAATCGGGACGGAGACACCGGGGAGCTGTTTTTT CSVNRDGDTGELFF
few TRBD2 TRBJ2-3 TRBV20-1 TGCAGTGGGACAGAGGTCGCTAGCGGGGGCTTCTCGCAGTATTTT CSGTEVASGGFSQYF
- TRBD1 TRBJ2-7 TRBV14 TGTGCCAGCAGCCAAGATTTGACAGGGTTCTACGAGCAGTACTTC CASSQDLTGFYEQYF
few - TRBJ2-1 TRBV20-1 TGCAGTGCTAGAGGACTAGTTCCCCTAAGATACAATGAGCAGTTCTTC CSARGLVPLRYNEQFF
- - TRBJ2-7 TRBV18 TGTGCCAGCTCACCAGGCGGGTCACGGTCCTACGAGCAGTACTTC CASSPGGSRSYEQYF
many - TRBJ2-1 TRBV10-1 TGCGCCAGCAGTGAGCTAGGGATGGAGCAGTTCTTC CASSELGMEQFF
- - TRBJ2-2 TRBV20-1 TGCAGTGCTAGAGAAGCCGGGACACCGACCGGGGAGCTGTTTTTT CSAREAGTPTGELFF
- - TRBJ2-1 TRBV4-1 TGCGCCAGCAGCCAAGAGGAGACGGGCTCCTACAATGAGCAGTTCTTC CASSQEETGSYNEQFF
- - TRBJ1-4 TRBV27 TGTGTCAGCAGTTTATCGATCCCCAACGTTGGTGAAAAACTGTTTTTT CVSSLSIPNVGEKLFF
- TRBD2 TRBJ2-7 TRBV28 TGTGCCAGCAGTTTTGAGGGGCGGGGGTACGAGCAGTACTTC CASSFEGRGYEQYF
- - TRBJ1-1 TRBV7-9 TGTGCCAGCACCCCAAGACAGGTCTCGAACACTGAAGCTTTCTTT CASTPRQVSNTEAFF
- - TRBJ2-7 TRBV4-1 TGCGCCAGCAGCCAAGCCCGGACAGTCTCCTACGAGCAGTACTTC CASSQARTVSYEQYF
few TRBD2 TRBJ2-7 TRBV27 TGTGCCAGCAGTTTATCCGATGGGAGGGGAAGGGTCTACGAGCAGTACTTC CASSLSDGRGRVYEQYF
few - TRBJ1-2 TRBV9 TGTGCCAGCAGCGTGGGGGGCCTCGAATCCGGCTACACCTTC CASSVGGLESGYTF
- - TRBJ2-1 TRBV11-2 TGTGCCAGCAGCCCCCTAGGCGGAGCATACAATGAGCAGTTCTTC CASSPLGGAYNEQFF
- - TRBJ2-7 TRBV2 TGTGCCAGCAGGCAGTTGCCCTACAATGAGCAGTACTTC CASRQLPYNEQYF
- - TRBJ2-7 TRBV27 TGTGCCAGCAGTTTATCAGGGGCGCGGTACGAGCAGTACTTC CASSLSGARYEQYF